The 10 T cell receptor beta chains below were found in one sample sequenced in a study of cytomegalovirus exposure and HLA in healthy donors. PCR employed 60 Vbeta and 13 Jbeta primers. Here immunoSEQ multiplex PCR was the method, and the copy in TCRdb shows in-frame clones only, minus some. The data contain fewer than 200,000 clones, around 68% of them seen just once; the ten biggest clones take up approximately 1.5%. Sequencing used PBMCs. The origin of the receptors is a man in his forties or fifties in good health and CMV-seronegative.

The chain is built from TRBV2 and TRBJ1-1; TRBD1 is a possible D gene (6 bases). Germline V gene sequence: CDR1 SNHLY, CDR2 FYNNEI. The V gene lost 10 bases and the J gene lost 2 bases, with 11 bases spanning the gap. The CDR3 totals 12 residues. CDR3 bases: TGTGCCACGTGGACAGTCAACACTGAAGCTTTCTTT. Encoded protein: CATWTVNTEAFF.

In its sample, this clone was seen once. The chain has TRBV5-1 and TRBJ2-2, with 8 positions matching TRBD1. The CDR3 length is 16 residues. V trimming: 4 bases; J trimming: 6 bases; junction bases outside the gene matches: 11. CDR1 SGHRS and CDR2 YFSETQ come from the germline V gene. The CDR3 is CASSRWTGLRSGELFF. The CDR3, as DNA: TGCGCCAGCAGCAGGTGGACAGGGTTGAGGTCCGGGGAGCTGTTTTTT. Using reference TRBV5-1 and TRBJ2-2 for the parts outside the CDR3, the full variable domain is KAGVTQTPRYLIKTRGQQVTLSCSPISGHRSVSWYQQTPGQGLQFLFEYFSETQRNKGNFPGRFSGRQFSNSRSEMNVSTLELGDSALYLCASSRWTGLRSGELFFGEGSRLTVL.

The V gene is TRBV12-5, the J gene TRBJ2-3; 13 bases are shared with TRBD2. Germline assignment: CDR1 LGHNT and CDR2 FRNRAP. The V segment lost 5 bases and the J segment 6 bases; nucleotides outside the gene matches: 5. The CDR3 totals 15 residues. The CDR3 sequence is CASGIGTSGVDTQYF. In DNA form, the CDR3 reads TGTGCTAGTGGTATCGGGACTAGCGGGGTCGATACGCAGTATTTT. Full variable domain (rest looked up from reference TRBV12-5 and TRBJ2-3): DARVTQTPRHKVTEMGQEVTMRCQPILGHNTVFWYRQTMMQGLELLAYFRNRAPLDDSGMPKDRFSAEMPDATLATLKIQPSEPRDSAVYFCASGIGTSGVDTQYFGPGTRLTVL.

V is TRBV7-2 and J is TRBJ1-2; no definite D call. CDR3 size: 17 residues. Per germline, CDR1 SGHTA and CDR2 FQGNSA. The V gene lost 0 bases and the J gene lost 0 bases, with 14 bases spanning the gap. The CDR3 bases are TGTGCCAGCAGCTTAGCCGGGGTTTTGCCGACTAACTATGGCTACACCTTC. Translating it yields CASSLAGVLPTNYGYTF. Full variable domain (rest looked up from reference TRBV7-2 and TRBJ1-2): GAGVSQSPSNKVTEKGKDVELRCDPISGHTALYWYRQSLGQGLEFLIYFQGNSAPDKSGLPSDRFSAERTGGSVSTLTIQRTQQEDSAVYLCASSLAGVLPTNYGYTFGSGTRLTVV.

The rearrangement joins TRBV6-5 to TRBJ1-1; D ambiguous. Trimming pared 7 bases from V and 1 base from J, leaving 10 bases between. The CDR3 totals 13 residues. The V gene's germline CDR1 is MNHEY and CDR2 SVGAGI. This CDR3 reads CASKRTENTEAFF. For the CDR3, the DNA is TGTGCCAGCAAGCGGACGGAGAACACTGAAGCTTTCTTT.

The CDR3 nucleotides are TGTGCCAGCAGTGACTTCCACAGGGACCGGCGCGGGAATCAGCCCCAGCATTTT. This encodes CASSDFHRDRRGNQPQHF. This chain connects TRBV6-4 to TRBJ1-5, with a possible D match to TRBD1 (6 bases). The CDR3 spans 18 residues. The V and J ends lost 1 base and 4 bases respectively, with 20 bases between them. The germline CDR1 and CDR2 sequences are MRHNA and SNTAGT.

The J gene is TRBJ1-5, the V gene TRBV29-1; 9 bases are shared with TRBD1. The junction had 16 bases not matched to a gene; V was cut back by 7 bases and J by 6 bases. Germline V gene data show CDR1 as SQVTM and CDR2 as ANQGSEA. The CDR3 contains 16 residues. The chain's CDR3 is CSALTGGAGLSQPQHF. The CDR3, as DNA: TGCAGCGCGCTAACAGGGGGCGCCGGGCTTAGTCAGCCCCAGCATTTT.

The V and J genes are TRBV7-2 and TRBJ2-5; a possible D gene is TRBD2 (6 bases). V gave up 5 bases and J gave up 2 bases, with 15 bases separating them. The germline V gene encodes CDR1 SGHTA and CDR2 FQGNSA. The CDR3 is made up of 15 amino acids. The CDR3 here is CASSLTGVLQETQYF. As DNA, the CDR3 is TGTGCCAGCAGCCTTACGGGGGTCCTTCAAGAGACCCAGTACTTC.

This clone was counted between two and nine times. The CDR3 sequence is CATSPASVTDTQYF. CDR3 nucleotide sequence: TGTGCCACCAGCCCCGCAAGCGTCACAGATACGCAGTATTTT. This chain links TRBV15 with TRBJ2-3; no definite D call. Between the trimmed V and J ends, which lost 5 bases and 2 bases, there was a span of 11 bases. Germline lookup yields CDR1 LNHNV and CDR2 YYDKDF (reference sequence). This CDR3 contains 14 residues.

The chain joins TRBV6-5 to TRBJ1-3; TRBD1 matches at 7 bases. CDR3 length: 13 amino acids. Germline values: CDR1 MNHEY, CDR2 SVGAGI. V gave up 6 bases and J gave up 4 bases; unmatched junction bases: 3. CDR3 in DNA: TGTGCCAGCAGCACGACAGGGGGAAACACCATATATTTT. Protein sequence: CASSTTGGNTIYF.